This T cell receptor beta chain emerged from a study of blood T cell repertoires in COVID-19. CDR3 size: 12 residues. Germline V lookup: CDR1 MNHEY, CDR2 SVGAGI. V lost 6 bases, J lost 5 bases, and 11 bases lay in between. The assay was immunoSEQ multiplex PCR, and TCRdb's table has in-frame clones only and misses some. The table includes fewer than 300,000 clones, over 75% detected once. The chain recombines TRBV6-5 with TRBJ2-7; weak D call: TRBD2 (5 bases). The clonotype comes from a woman in her thirties who had recovered from COVID-19. Sample: PBMCs or T cells enriched from blood (not recorded which). This CDR3 reads CASRSGLHEQYF. DNA of the CDR3: TGTGCCAGCAGGTCTGGACTCCACGAGCAGTACTTC.